Presented here are 23 T cell receptor beta chains from one specimen sequenced in a study of control samples from healthy donors and cancer patients. Method: immunoSEQ multiplex PCR; TCRdb's copy keeps in-frame clones and lacks some. The table records about 120,000 clones, around 88% of them present only once. Sample: blood. The receptors shown here come from a man aged 40-50 years in good health.

This chain joins TRBV30 and TRBJ2-6, with a possible D match to TRBD1 (6 bases). V lost 4 bases and J lost 0, with 10 bases in between. The germline V gene encodes CDR1 GTSNPN and CDR2 SVGIG (reference sequence). This CDR3 region has 15 residues. The CDR3 coding sequence is TGTGCCTGGACGGGACAACTCTCTGGGGCCAACGTCCTGACTTTC. Translating gives CAWTGQLSGANVLTF.

This clone was observed once. V and J are TRBV21-1 and TRBJ1-3; the D call TRBD1 from the table was never checked on the DNA. TRBV21-1 is a pseudogene locus. The CDR3 is 15 amino acids. CDR3 in amino acids: CASSNQKGAANTIYF. In nucleotides, the CDR3 is TGTGCCAGCAGCAACCAGAAAGGGGCGGCAAACACCATATATTTT.

The CDR3 nucleotides read TGTGCCAGTACGCTGGCGGGGGTAGGCGGAAACACCATATATTTT. Its translation: CASTLAGVGGNTIYF. The gene calls are TRBV6-5 and TRBJ1-3; tentatively, D is TRBD1 (5 bases). CDR1 and CDR2 from the germline V gene are MNHEY and SVGAGI. The V end lost 9 bases, the J end lost 4 bases, and 19 bases lay between the germline ends. CDR3 length equals 15 residues.

This chain connects TRBV19 to TRBJ1-3; D gene uncertain. The germline CDR1 and CDR2 sequences are LNHDA and SQIVND (reference sequence). Trimming removed 3 bases at V and 0 bases at J, with 9 bases between. The CDR3 has 15 amino acids. The CDR3 reads CASSMSTASGNTIYF. In DNA form, the CDR3 reads TGTGCCAGTAGTATGAGTACAGCCTCTGGAAACACCATATATTTT. The full variable domain, with the rest looked up from reference TRBV19 and TRBJ1-3, is DGGITQSPKYLFRKEGQNVTLSCEQNLNHDAMYWYRQDPGQGLRLIYYSQIVNDFQKGDIAEGYSVSREKKESFPLTVTSAQKNPTAFYLCASSMSTASGNTIYFGEGSWLTVV.

The genes are TRBV19 and TRBJ2-2; 8 nucleotides line up with TRBD2. The CDR3 loop spans 14 amino acids. V shed 2 bases, J shed 6 bases, and the junction held 2 bases outside the gene matches. Germline V gene sequence: CDR1 LNHDA, CDR2 SQIVND (reference sequence). The CDR3 is CASSINGGAGELFF. DNA of the CDR3: TGTGCCAGTAGTATAAACGGGGGGGCCGGGGAGCTGTTTTTT.

The CDR3 coding sequence is TGTGCCAGCAGTTGGGGGTTTAGCACAGATACGCAGTATTTT. Translating it yields CASSWGFSTDTQYF. The J gene is TRBJ2-3, the V gene TRBV11-3; D tentatively reads TRBD1 or TRBD2 (5 bases each). The CDR3 extends over 14 amino acids. Per the germline V gene, CDR1 is SGHNT and CDR2 is YENEEA. V lost 6 bases to trimming and J lost 0 bases, with 10 bases between them.

The rearrangement uses TRBV19 and TRBJ2-3, with 8 bases aligning to TRBD2. V dropped 4 bases and J dropped 0; count of bases not matched to a gene: 12. This CDR3 is built from 18 residues. Germline assignment: CDR1 LNHDA and CDR2 SQIVND (reference sequence). The CDR3 region is CASSRLASGSASTDTQYF. The CDR3 DNA reads as TGTGCCAGTAGTAGGCTGGCTAGCGGGTCCGCTAGCACAGATACGCAGTATTTT.

This clone came up a few times. The rearrangement links TRBV30 to TRBJ1-1, with 7 bases that match TRBD1. CDR3 length: 15 amino acids. With V trimmed by 1 base and J by 1 base, 6 bases remained unmatched. From germline, CDR1 is GTSNPN and CDR2 SVGIG (reference sequence). The CDR3 reads CAWSEGAVTNTEAFF. The CDR3 DNA sequence: TGTGCCTGGAGTGAGGGGGCCGTCACGAACACTGAAGCTTTCTTT.

The chain carries TRBV5-8 and TRBJ1-1, with TRBD1 matching 9 bases. CDR1 SGHTS and CDR2 YDEGEE come from the germline V gene. V gave up 5 bases and J gave up 1 base; unmatched junction bases: 0. The CDR3 is 13 amino acids. For the CDR3, the DNA is TGTGCCAGCAGGGGACAGGGGAACACTGAAGCTTTCTTT. It translates to CASRGQGNTEAFF.

V is TRBV19 and J is TRBJ1-2; unclear D gene. The V and J ends lost 5 bases and 8 bases respectively, with 21 bases between them. Germline V gene sequence: CDR1 LNHDA, CDR2 SQIVND (reference sequence). The CDR3 covers 15 residues. DNA for the CDR3: TGTGCCAGTAGTCAAGAACTTCCATGGAACAAAGGCTACACCTTC. Residues: CASSQELPWNKGYTF.

The chain uses TRBV6-5 and TRBJ1-4; D gene ambiguous. Trimming removed 0 bases from V and 0 bases from J, with 8 bases in between. The CDR3 length is 16 residues. Per germline, CDR1 MNHEY and CDR2 SVGAGI. CDR3 nucleotides: TGTGCCAGCAGTTACTCGACAACTTCAACTAATGAAAAACTGTTTTTT. It yields the protein CASSYSTTSTNEKLFF.

This chain connects TRBV11-3 to TRBJ2-2; D possibly corresponds to TRBD1 (5 bases). There are 14 residues in the CDR3. Germline V gene sequence: CDR1 SGHNT, CDR2 YENEEA. The V end lost 3 bases, the J end lost 8 bases, and 13 bases lay between the germline ends. The CDR3 region is CASSLVQGSGELFF. CDR3 nucleotides: TGTGCCAGCAGCTTGGTCCAGGGCTCGGGGGAGCTGTTTTTT.

The chain joins TRBV4-2 to TRBJ2-5; D might be TRBD2 (5 bases). Trimming removed 1 base from V and 7 bases from J, with 16 bases in between. Germline CDR1 reads LGHNA; CDR2 reads YNFKEQ. CDR3 length: 15 residues. CDR3 sequence: CASSQGVMSRGTQYF. In DNA, the CDR3 is TGTGCCAGCAGCCAAGGTGTAATGTCCCGGGGGACCCAGTACTTC.

The chain combines TRBV6-4 with TRBJ2-3, with D uncertain. The germline V gene has CDR1 MRHNA and CDR2 SNTAGT. This CDR3 contains 16 residues. Trimming shortened V by 0 bases and J by 0 bases, and 10 bases separated the two germline ends. The CDR3, as DNA: TGTGCCAGCAGTGACTCGATCGGTACTAGCACAGATACGCAGTATTTT. It yields the protein CASSDSIGTSTDTQYF.

The chain has TRBV19 and TRBJ1-4, with a possible D match to TRBD1 (5 bases). The germline V gene has CDR1 LNHDA and CDR2 SQIVND (reference sequence). The CDR3 spans 15 residues. The germline V and J ends were trimmed by 8 bases and 0 bases, with 13 bases remaining between them. As DNA, the CDR3 is TGTGCCAGTCGGGGGACCGATGCAACTAATGAAAAACTGTTTTTT. Its protein is CASRGTDATNEKLFF.

In this sample, this clone turned up once. CDR3 in amino acids: CASMRTGMNTEAFF. The DNA for the CDR3 is TGTGCCAGCATGAGGACAGGGATGAACACTGAAGCTTTCTTT. The chain uses TRBV2 and TRBJ1-1, with 8 bases lining up with TRBD1. J was trimmed by 0 bases and V by 7 bases; bases with no gene match: 4. The CDR3 is 14 amino acids. Germline CDR1 and CDR2: SNHLY and FYNNEI. Full variable domain (remainder filled in from reference TRBV2 and TRBJ1-1): EPEVTQTPSHQVTQMGQEVILRCVPISNHLYFYWYRQILGQKVEFLVSFYNNEISEKSEIFDDQFSVERPDGSNFTLKIRSTKLEDSAMYFCASMRTGMNTEAFFGQGTRLTVV.

This rearrangement joins TRBV10-3 to TRBJ1-5, with D perhaps matching TRBD1 (5 bases). This CDR3 spans 13 amino acids. The germline V and J ends were trimmed by 8 bases and 3 bases, with 11 bases remaining between them. Germline CDR1 and CDR2: ENHRY and SYGVKD. The CDR3: CAIRGYSNQPQHF. The CDR3 DNA reads TGTGCCATCCGGGGCTACTCCAATCAGCCCCAGCATTTT.

The V and J genes are TRBV30 and TRBJ1-4, with D unresolved. The V and J ends lost 3 bases and 0 bases respectively, with 5 bases between them. The CDR3 has 13 amino acids. From germline, CDR1 is GTSNPN and CDR2 SVGIG (reference sequence). CDR3 DNA: TGTGCCTGGAGGCCAGCAACTAATGAAAAACTGTTTTTT. This sequence encodes CAWRPATNEKLFF.

The CDR3 DNA is TGTGCCAGCAGTGAAGTGGGAGGGAGAGGGAAATGGGGGAACACTGAAGCTTTCTTT. It specifies CASSEVGGRGKWGNTEAFF. The V gene is TRBV6-1, the J gene TRBJ1-1; no reliable D call. Germline V gives CDR1 MNHNS, CDR2 SASEGT. CDR3 size: 19 residues. Trimming stripped 1 base from V and 1 base from J, with 22 bases between.

The CDR3 loop is CASRAQGPRNEKLFF. The CDR3 bases are TGTGCCAGCAGGGCCCAGGGGCCCAGGAATGAAAAACTGTTTTTT. The chain has TRBV28 and TRBJ1-4, with D tentatively TRBD1 (6 bases). Trimming shortened V by 6 bases and J by 5 bases, and 16 bases separated the two germline ends. Germline CDR1 is MDHEN and CDR2 is SYDVKM. The CDR3 length is 15 residues.

The chain has TRBV11-2 and TRBJ2-3; D gene ambiguous. Germline assignment: CDR1 SGHAT and CDR2 FQNNGV. V was pared by 1 base and J by 3 bases, with 8 bases between. The CDR3 extends over 14 amino acids. The CDR3 DNA follows: TGTGCCAGCAGCTTAGTTGGGCTTACAGATACGCAGTATTTT. Translating it yields CASSLVGLTDTQYF. Filled out from reference TRBV11-2 and TRBJ2-3, the complete variable domain reads EAGVAQSPRYKIIEKRQSVAFWCNPISGHATLYWYQQILGQGPKLLIQFQNNGVVDDSQLPKDRFSAERLKGVDSTLKIQPAKLEDSAVYLCASSLVGLTDTQYFGPGTRLTVL.

The V and J genes are TRBV4-1 and TRBJ2-7, with 8 bases lining up with TRBD2. V shed 1 base and J 3 bases; nucleotides not matched to a gene: 5. CDR1 is MGHRA and CDR2 is YSYEKL in the germline V gene. This CDR3 is 15 amino acids long. CDR3 region: CASSQGPGGDYEQYF. The CDR3 DNA reads as TGCGCCAGCAGCCAAGGCCCGGGGGGGGACTACGAGCAGTACTTC.

This chain uses TRBV3-1 (or the pseudogene TRBV3-2) with TRBJ2-5; D is possibly TRBD2 (6 bases). The germline V gene encodes CDR1 LGHDT and CDR2 YNNKEL (reference sequence). The CDR3 runs 16 residues. V was clipped by 1 base and J by 5 bases, with 17 bases between them. In DNA, the CDR3 is TGTGCCAGCAGCCAAGGCCTGGGCGGGGACTGGGAGACCCAGTACTTC. Residues: CASSQGLGGDWETQYF.